One sample yielded the 3 T cell receptor beta chains listed below, sequenced in a study of T cells after yellow fever vaccination. TCRdb recomputed calls from the 5' RACE reads with MiXCR, one row per CDR3 protein. The sample lists around 180,000 distinct CDR3 sequences, 5.5% to 8% occurring once. The specimen comprised CD4+ T cells sorted from PBMCs, sampled on the day of the first yellow fever vaccination. The receptors stem from a man in his late teens or twenties who received the YFV17D yellow fever vaccine.

This clonotype appeared a few times. A read error may be the cause here, since a much bigger clone is one base away. V usage is TRBV2 and J usage is TRBJ2-5, with D tentatively TRBD1 (6 bases). Trimming removed 6 bases at V and 5 bases at J, with 13 bases between. The CDR3 loop spans 13 amino acids. Germline V gene data show CDR1 as SNHLY and CDR2 as FYNNEI. This CDR3 is CASSGTMSETQYF. CDR3 coding DNA: TGTGCCAGCAGCGGGACAATGAGTGAGACCCAGTACTTC.

Ten or more counts support this clonotype. The rearrangement links TRBV15 to TRBJ2-7; a weak D match, TRBD1 (5 bases). The CDR3 length is 15 residues. Germline V lookup: CDR1 LNHNV, CDR2 YYDKDF (reference sequence). Trimming removed 0 bases from V and 5 bases from J, with 14 bases in between. The CDR3 coding sequence is TGTGCCACCAGCAGAGATAGTCCCAGGGCGCACGAGCAGTACTTC. Its protein is CATSRDSPRAHEQYF.

Many counts were recorded for this clonotype. The chain employs TRBV6-1 and TRBJ2-2, with 8 positions matching TRBD1. V lost 11 bases to trimming and J lost 4 bases; unmatched junction nucleotides: 6. From germline, CDR1 is MNHNS and CDR2 SASEGT. The CDR3 runs 13 residues. The CDR3 nucleotides are TGTGCCTTCCGGGACAGGCTCACCGGGGAGCTGTTTTTT. Amino acid sequence: CAFRDRLTGELFF.